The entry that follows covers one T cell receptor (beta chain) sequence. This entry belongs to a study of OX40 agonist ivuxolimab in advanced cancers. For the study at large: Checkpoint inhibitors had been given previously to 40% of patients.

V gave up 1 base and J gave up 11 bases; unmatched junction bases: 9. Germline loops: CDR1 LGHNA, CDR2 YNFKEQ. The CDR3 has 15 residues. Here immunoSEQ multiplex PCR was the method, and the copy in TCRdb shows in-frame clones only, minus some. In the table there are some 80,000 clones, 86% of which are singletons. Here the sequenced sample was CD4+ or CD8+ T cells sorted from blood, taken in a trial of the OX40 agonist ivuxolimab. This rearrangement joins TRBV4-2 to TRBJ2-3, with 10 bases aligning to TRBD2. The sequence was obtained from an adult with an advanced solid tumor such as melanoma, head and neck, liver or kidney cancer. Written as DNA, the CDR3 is TGTGCCAGCAGCCAAGGTGGAGCGGGGGGGAACAAGCAGTATTTT. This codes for CASSQGGAGGNKQYF.